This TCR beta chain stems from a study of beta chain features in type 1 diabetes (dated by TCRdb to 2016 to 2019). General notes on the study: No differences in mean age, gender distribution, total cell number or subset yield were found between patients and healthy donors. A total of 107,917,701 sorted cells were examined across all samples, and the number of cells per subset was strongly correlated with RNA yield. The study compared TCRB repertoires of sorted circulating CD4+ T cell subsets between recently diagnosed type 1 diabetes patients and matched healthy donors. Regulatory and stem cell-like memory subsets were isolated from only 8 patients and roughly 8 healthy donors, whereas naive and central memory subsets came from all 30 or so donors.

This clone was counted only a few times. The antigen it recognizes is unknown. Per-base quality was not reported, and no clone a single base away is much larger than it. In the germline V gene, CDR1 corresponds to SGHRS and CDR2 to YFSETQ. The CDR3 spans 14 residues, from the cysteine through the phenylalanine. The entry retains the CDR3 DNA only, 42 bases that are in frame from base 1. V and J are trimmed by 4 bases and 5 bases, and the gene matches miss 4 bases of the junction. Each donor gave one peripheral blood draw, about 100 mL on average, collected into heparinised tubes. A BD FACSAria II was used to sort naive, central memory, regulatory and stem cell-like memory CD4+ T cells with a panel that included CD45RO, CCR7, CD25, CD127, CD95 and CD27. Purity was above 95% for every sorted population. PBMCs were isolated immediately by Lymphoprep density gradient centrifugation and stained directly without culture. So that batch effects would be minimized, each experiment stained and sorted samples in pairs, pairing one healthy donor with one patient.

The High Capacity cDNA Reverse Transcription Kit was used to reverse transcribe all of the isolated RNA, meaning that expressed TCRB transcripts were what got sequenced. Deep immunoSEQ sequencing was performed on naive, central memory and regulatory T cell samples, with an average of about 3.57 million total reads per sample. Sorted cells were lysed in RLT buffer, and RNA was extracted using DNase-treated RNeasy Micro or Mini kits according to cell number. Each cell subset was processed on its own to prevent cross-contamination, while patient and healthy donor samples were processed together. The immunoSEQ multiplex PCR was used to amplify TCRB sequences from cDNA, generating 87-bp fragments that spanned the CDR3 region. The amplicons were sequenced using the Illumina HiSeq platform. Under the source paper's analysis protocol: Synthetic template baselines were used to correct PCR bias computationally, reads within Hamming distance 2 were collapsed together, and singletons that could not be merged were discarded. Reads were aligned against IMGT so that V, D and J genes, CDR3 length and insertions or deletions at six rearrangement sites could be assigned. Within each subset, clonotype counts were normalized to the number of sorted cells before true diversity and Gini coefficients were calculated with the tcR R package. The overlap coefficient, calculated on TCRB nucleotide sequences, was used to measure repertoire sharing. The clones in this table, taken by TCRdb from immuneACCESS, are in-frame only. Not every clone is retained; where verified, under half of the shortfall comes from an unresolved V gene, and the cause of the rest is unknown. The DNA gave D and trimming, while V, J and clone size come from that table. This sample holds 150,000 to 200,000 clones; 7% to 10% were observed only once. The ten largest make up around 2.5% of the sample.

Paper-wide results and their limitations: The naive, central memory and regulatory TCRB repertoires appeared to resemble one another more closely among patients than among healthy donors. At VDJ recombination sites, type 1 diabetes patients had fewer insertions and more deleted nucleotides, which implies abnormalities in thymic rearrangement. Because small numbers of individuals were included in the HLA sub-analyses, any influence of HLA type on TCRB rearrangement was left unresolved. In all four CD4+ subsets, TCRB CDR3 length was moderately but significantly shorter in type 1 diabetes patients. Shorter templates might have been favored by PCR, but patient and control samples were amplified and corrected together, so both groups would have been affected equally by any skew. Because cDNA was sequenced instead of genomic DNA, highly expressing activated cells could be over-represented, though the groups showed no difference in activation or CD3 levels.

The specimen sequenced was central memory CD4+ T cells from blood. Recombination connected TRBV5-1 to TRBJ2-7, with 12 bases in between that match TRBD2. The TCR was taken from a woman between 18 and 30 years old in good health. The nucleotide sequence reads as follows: TGCGCCAGCAGCGTACTAGCGGGAGGTGACGAGCAGTACTTC. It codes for CASSVLAGGDEQYF.